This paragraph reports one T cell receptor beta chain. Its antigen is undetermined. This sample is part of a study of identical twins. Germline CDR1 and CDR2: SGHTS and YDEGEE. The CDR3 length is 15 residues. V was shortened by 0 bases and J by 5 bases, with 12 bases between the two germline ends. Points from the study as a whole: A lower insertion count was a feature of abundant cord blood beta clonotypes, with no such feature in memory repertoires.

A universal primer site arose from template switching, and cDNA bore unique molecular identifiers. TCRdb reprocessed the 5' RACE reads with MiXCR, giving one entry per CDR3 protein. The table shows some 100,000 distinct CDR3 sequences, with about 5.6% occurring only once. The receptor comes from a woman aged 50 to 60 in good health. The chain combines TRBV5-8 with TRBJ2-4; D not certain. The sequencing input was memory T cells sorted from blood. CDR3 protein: CASSLGYMGQNIQYF. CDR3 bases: TGTGCCAGCAGCTTGGGATATATGGGTCAAAACATTCAGTACTTC.